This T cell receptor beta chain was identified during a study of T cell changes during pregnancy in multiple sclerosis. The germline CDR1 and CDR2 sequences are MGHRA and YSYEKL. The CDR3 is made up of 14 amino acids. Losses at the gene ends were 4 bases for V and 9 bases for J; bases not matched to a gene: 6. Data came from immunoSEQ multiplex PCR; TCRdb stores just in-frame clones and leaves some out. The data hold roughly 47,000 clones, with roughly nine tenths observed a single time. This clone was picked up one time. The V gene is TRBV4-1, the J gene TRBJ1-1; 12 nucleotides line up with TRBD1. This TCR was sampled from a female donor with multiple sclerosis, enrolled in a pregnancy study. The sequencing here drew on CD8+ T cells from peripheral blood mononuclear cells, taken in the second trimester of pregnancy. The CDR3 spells CASSPWDRGLQAFF. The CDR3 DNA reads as TGCGCCAGCAGCCCTTGGGACAGGGGGCTTCAAGCTTTCTTT.